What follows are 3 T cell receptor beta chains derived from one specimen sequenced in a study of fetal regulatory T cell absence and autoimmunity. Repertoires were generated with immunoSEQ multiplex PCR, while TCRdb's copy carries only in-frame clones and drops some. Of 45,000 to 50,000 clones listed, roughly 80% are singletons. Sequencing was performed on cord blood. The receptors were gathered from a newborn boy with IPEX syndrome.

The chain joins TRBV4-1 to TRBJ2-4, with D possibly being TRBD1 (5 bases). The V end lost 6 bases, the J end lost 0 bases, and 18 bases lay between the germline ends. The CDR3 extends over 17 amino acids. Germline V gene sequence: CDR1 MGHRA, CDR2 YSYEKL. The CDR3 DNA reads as TGCGCCAGCAGTCCAATTGGACATCTCCTAGCCAAAAACATTCAGTACTTC. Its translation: CASSPIGHLLAKNIQYF.

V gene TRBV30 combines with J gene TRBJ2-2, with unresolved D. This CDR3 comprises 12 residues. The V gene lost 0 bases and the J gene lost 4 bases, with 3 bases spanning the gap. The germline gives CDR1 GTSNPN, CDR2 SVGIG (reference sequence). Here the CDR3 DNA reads TGTGCCTGGAGTGTCGCCACCGGGGAGCTGTTTTTT. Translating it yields CAWSVATGELFF.

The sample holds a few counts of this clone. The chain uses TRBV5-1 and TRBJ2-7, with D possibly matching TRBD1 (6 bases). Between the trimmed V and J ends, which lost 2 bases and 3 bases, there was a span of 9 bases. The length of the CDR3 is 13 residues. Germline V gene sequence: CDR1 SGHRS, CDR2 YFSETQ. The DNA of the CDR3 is TGCGCCAGCAGCTTTAGAGGGGGCTACGAGCAGTACTTC. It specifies CASSFRGGYEQYF.